The 2 T cell receptor beta chains below come from one sample, sequenced in a study of T cell responses to AZD1222 COVID-19 vaccine. The table came from immunoSEQ multiplex PCR; TCRdb's copy has only in-frame clones and leaves some out. Of around 130,000 clones listed, around 90% are singletons. This sample comprised peripheral blood, obtained 28 days after the second dose of the MenACWY control vaccine. Receptors originate from an adult who received the MenACWY meningococcal vaccine as a control.

On this clone: This same CDR3 is encoded by further DNA sequences in the sample. The chain recombines TRBV5-1 with TRBJ2-5; 9 positions match TRBD1. CDR3 length: 14 residues. With 4 bases clipped from V and 5 bases from J, the junction kept 6 bases outside the gene matches. CDR1 SGHRS and CDR2 YFSETQ come from the germline V gene. The CDR3 loop is CASSSGTGRETQYF. The CDR3 nucleotides are TGCGCCAGCAGCAGCGGGACAGGGAGGGAGACCCAGTACTTC.

This rearrangement joins TRBV5-1 to TRBJ1-6, with TRBD1 identical over 7 bases. Trimming removed 0 bases from V and 9 bases from J; junction bases left unmatched: 3. This CDR3 is 14 amino acids long. The germline V gene encodes CDR1 SGHRS and CDR2 YFSETQ. The CDR3 sequence is CASSLARGASPLHF. Here the CDR3 DNA reads TGCGCCAGCAGCTTGGCCAGGGGGGCTTCACCCCTCCACTTT.